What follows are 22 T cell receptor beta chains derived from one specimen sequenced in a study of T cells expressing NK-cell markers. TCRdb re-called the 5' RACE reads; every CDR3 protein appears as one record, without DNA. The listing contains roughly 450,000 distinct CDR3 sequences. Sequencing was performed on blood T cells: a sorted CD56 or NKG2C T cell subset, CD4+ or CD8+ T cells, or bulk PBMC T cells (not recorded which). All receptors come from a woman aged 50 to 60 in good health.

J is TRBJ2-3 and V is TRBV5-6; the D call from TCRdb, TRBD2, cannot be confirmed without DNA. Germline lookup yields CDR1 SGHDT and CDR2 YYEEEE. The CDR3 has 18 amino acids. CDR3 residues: CASSFPGTSGGLTDTQYF.

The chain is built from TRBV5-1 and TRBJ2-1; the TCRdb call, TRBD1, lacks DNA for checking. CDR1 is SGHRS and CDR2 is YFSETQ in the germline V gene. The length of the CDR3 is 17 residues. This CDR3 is CASSLGRGRQKIGEQFF.

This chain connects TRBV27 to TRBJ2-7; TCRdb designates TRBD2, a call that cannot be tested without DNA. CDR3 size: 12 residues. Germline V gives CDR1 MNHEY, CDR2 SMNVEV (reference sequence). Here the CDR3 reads CASSLPAGEQYF.

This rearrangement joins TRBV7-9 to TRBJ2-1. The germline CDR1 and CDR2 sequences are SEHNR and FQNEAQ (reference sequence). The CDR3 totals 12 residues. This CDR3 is CASSLVPYEQFF.

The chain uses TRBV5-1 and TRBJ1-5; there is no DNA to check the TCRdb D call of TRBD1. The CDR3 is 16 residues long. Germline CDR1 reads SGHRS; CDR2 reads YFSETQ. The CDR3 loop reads CASSPQGGEASQPQHF.

The CDR3 region is CASSLDTRGTGELFF. The V and J genes are TRBV11-2 and TRBJ2-2. The germline gives CDR1 SGHAT, CDR2 FQNNGV. The CDR3 consists of 15 residues.

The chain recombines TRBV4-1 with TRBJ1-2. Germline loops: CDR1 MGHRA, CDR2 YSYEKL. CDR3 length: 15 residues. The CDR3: CASSQESGPNYGYTF.

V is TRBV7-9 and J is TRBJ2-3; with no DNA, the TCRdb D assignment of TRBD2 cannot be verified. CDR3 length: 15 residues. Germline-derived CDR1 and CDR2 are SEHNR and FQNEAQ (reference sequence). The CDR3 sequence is CASSPGVAGTDTQYF.

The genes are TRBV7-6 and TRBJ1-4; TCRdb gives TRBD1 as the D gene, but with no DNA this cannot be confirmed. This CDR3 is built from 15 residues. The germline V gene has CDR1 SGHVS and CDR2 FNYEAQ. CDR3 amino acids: CASSGRQGEGEKLFF.

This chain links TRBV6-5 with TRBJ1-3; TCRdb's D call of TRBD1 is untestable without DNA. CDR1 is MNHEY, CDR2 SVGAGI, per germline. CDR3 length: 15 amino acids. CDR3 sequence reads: CASSPTGSSGNTIYF.

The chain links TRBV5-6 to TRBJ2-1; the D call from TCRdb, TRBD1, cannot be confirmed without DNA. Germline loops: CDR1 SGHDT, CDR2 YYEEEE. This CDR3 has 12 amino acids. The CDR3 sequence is CASSPRGDEQFF.

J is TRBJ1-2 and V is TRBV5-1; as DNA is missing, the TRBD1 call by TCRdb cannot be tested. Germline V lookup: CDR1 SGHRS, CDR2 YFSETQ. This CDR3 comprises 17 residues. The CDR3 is CASSPRVPGSANYGYTF.

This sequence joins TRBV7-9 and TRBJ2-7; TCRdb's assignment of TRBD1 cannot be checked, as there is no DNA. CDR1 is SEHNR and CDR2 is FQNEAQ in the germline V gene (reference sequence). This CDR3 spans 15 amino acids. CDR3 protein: CASSLLGQADYEQYF.

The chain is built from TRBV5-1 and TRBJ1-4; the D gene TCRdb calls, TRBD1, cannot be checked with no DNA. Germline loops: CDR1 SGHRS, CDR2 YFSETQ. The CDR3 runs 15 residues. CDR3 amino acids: CASSLEPGQGWRLFF.

The CDR3 is CASSLEGRYQPQHF. This rearrangement joins TRBV11-2 to TRBJ1-5. Germline V CDR1 and CDR2: SGHAT, FQNNGV. The CDR3 loop spans 14 amino acids.

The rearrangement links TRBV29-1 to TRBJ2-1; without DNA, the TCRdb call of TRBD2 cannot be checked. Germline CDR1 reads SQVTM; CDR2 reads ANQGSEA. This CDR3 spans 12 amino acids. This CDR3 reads CSVFSGRNEQFF.

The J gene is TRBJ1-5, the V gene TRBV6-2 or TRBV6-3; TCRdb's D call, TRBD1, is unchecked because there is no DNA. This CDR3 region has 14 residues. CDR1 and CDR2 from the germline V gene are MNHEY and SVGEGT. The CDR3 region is CASRLTGGNQPQHF.

The CDR3 sequence: CATSSLQGVGFF. The V call is TRBV15, the J call TRBJ2-1; TCRdb picks TRBD1, but there is no DNA to check that call. Germline lookup yields CDR1 LNHNV and CDR2 YYDKDF (reference sequence). This CDR3 region has 12 residues.

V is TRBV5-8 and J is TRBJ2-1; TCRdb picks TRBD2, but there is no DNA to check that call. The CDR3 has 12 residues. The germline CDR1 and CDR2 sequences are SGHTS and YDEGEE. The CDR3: CASSRPSPEQFF.

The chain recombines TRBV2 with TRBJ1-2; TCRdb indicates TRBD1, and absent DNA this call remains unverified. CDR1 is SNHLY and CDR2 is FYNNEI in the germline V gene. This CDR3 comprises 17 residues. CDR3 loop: CASSEALVRGTNYGYTF.

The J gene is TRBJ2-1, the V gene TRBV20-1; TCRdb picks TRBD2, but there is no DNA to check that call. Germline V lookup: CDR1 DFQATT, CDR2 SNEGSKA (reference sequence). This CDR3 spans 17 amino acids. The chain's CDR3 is CSARDPGGSGSTYEQFF.

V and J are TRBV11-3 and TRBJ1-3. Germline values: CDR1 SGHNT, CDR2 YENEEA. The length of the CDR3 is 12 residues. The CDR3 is CASSLLGNTIYF.